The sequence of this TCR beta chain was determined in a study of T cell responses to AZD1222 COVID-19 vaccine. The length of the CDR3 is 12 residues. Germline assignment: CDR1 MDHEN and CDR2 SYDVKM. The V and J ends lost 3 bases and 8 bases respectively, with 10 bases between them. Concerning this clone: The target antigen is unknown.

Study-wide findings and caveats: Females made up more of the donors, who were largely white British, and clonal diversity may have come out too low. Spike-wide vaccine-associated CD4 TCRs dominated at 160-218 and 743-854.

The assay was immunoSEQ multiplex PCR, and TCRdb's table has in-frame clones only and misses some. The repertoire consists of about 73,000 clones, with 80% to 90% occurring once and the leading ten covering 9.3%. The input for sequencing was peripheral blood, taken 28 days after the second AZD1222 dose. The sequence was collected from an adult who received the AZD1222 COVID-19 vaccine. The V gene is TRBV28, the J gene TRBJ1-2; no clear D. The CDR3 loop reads CASSLTLGGYTF. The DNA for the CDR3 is TGTGCCAGCAGTTTGACCCTAGGGGGCTACACCTTC.